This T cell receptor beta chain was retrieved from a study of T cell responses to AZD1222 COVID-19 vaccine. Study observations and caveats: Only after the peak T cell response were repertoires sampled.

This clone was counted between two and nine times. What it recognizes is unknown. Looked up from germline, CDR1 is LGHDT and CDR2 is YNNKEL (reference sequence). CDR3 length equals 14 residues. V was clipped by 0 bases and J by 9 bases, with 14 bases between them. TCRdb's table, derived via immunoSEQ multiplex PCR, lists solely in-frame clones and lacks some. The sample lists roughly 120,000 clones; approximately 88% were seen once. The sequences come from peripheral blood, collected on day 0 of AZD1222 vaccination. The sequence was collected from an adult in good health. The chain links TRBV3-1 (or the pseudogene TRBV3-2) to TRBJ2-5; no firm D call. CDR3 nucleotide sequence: TGTGCCAGCAGCCAAGATACCCAACCCCGTTCCCAGTACTTC. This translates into CASSQDTQPRSQYF.